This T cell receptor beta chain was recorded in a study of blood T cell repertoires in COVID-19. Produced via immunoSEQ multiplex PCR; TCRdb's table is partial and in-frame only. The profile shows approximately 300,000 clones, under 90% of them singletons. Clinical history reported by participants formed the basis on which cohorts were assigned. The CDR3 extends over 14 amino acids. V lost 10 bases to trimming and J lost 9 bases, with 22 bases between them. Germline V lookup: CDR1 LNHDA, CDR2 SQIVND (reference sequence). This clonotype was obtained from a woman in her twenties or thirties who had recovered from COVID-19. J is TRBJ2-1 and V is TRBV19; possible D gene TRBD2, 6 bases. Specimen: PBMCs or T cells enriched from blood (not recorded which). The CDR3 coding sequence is TGTGCCATCTCGCGACTAGATGGGGAGGCTGAGCAGTTCTTC. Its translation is CAISRLDGEAEQFF.